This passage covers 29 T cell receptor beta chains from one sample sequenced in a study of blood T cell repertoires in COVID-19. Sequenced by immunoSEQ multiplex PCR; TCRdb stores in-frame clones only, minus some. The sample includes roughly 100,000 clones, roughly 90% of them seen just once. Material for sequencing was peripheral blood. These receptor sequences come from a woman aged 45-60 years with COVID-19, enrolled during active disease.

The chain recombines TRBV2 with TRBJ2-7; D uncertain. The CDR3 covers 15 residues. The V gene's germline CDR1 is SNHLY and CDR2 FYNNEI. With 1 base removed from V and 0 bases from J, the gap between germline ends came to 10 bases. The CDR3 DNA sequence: TGTGCCAGCAGTGAAGAAACAGTCGCCTCCTACGAGCAGTACTTC. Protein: CASSEETVASYEQYF.

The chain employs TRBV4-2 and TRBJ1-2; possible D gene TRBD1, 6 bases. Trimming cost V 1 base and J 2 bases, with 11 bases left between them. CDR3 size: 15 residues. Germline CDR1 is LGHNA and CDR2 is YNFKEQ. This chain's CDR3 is CASSQVEGVNYGYTF. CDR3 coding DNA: TGTGCCAGCAGCCAAGTAGAGGGGGTAAACTATGGCTACACCTTC.

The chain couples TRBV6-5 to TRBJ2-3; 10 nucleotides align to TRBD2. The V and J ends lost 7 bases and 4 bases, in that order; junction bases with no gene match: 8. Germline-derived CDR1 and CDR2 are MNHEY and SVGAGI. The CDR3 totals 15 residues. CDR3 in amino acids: CASTSSSGGPDTQYF. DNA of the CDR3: TGTGCCAGCACCTCCTCTAGCGGGGGCCCAGATACGCAGTATTTT.

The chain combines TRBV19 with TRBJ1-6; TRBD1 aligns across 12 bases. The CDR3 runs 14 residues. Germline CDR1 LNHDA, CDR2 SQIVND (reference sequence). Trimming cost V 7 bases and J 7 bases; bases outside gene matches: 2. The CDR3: CASTGTGGNSPLHF. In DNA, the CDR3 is TGTGCCAGTACCGGGACAGGGGGCAATTCACCCCTCCACTTT.

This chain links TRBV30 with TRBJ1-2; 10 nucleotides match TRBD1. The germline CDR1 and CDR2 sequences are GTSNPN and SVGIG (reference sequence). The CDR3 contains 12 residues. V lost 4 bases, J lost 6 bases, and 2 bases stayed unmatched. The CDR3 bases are TGTGCCTGGACGGGACAGGGGCATGGCTACACCTTC. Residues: CAWTGQGHGYTF.

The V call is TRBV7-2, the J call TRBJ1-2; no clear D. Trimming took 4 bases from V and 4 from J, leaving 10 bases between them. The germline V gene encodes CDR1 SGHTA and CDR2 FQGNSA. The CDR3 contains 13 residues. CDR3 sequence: CASSSTGIYGYTF. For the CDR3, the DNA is TGTGCCAGCAGCTCCACGGGGATCTATGGCTACACCTTC.

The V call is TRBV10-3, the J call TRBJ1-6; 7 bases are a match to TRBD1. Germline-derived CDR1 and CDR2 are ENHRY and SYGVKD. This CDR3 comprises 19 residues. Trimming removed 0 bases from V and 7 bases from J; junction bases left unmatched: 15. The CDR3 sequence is CAISESRLEQGTRNSPLHF. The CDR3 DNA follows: TGTGCCATCAGTGAGTCGAGGCTTGAACAGGGGACAAGGAATTCACCCCTCCACTTT.

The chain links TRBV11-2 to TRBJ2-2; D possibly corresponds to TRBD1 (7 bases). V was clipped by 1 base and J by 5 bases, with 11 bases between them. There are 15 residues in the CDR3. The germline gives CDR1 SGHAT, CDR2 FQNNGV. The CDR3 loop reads CASSLVSGGTGELFF. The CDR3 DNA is TGTGCCAGCAGCTTAGTTTCAGGGGGGACCGGGGAGCTGTTTTTT.

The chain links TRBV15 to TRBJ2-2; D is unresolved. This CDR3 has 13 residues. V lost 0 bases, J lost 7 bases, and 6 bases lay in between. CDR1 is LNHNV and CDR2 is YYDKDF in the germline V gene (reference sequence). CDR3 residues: CATSRDRSGELFF. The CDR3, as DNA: TGTGCCACCAGCAGAGATCGGAGCGGGGAGCTGTTTTTT.

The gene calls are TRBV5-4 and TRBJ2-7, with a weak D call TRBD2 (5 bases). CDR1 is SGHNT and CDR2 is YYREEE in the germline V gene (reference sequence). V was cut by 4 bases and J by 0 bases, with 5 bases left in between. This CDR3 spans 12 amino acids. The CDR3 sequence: CASSRDSYEQYF. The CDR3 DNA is TGTGCCAGCAGCCGGGACTCCTACGAGCAGTACTTC. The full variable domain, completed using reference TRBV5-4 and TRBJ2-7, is ETGVTQSPTHLIKTRGQQVTLRCSSQSGHNTVSWYQQALGQGPQFIFQYYREEENGRGNFPPRFSGLQFPNYSSELNVNALELDDSALYLCASSRDSYEQYFGPGTRLTVT.

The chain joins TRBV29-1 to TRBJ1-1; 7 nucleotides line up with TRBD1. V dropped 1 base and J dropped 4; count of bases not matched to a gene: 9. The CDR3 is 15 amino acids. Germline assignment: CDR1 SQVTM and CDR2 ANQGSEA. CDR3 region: CSVEASLQGSTEAFF. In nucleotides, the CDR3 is TGCAGCGTTGAAGCGTCCCTACAGGGGAGCACTGAAGCTTTCTTT.

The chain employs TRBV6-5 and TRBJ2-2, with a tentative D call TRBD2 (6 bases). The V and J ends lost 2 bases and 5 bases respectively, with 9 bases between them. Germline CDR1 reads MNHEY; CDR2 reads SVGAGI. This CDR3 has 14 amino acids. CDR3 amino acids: CASSYTGETGELFF. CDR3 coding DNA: TGTGCCAGCAGTTACACGGGGGAAACCGGGGAGCTGTTTTTT.

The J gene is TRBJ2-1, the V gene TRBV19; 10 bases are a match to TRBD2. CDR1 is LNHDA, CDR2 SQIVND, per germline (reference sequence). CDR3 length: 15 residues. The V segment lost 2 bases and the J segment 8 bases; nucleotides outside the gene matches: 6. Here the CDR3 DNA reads TGTGCCAGTAGTATAAATAGCGGGGGGCCCCATGAGCAGTTCTTC. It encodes CASSINSGGPHEQFF.

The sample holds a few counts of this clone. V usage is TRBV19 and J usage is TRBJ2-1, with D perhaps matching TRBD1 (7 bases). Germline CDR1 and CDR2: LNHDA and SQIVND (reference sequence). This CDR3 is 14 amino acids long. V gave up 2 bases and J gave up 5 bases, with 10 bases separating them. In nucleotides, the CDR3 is TGTGCCAGTAGTATACAGGGGGGACACAATGAGCAGTTCTTC. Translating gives CASSIQGGHNEQFF.

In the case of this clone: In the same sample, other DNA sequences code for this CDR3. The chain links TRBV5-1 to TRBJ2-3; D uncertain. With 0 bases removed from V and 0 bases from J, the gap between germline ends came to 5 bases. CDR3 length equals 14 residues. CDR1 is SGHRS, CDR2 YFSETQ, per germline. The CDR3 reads CASSLGQSTDTQYF. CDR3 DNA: TGCGCCAGCAGCTTGGGGCAGAGCACAGATACGCAGTATTTT.

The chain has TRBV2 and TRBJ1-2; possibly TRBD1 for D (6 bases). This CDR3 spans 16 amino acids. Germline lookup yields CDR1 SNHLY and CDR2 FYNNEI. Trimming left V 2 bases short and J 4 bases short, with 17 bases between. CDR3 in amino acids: CASSENHRARSYGYTF. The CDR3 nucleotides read TGTGCCAGCAGTGAAAACCACAGGGCGCGTTCCTATGGCTACACCTTC.

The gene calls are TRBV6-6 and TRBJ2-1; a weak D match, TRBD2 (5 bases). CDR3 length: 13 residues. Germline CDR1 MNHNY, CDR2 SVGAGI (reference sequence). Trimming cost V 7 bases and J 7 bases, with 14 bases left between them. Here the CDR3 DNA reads TGTGCCAGCACCTCCCCGAGGGAGAATGAGCAGTTCTTC. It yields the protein CASTSPRENEQFF.

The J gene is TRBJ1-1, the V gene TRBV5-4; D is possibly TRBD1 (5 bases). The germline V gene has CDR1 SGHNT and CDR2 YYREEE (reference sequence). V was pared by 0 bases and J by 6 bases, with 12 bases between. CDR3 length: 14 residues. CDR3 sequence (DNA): TGTGCCAGCAGCTTGGCGGCAGGGCTACCTGAAGCTTTCTTT. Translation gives CASSLAAGLPEAFF.

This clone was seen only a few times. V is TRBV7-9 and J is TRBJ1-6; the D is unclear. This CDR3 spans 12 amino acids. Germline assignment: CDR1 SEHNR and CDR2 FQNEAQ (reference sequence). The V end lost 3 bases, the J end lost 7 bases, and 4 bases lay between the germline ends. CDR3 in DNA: TGTGCCAGCAGCTTGGAGAATTCACCCCTCCACTTT. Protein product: CASSLENSPLHF.

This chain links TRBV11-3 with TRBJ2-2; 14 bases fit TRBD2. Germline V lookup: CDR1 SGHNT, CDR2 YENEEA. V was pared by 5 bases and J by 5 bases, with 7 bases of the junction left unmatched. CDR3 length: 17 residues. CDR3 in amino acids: CASSPRTSGGLTGELFF. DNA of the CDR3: TGTGCCAGCAGCCCTCGGACTAGCGGGGGGTTAACCGGGGAGCTGTTTTTT.

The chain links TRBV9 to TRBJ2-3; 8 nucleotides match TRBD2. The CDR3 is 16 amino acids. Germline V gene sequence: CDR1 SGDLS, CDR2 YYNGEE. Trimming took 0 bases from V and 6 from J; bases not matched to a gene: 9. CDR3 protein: CASSVAAGGPQDTQYF. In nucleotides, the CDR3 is TGTGCCAGCAGCGTAGCTGCGGGGGGCCCCCAGGATACGCAGTATTTT.

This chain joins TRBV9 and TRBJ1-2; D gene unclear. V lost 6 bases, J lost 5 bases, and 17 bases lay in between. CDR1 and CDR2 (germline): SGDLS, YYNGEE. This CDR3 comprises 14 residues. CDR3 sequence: CASTSGGHRYGYTF. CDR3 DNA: TGTGCCAGCACCTCAGGCGGGCATCGGTATGGCTACACCTTC.

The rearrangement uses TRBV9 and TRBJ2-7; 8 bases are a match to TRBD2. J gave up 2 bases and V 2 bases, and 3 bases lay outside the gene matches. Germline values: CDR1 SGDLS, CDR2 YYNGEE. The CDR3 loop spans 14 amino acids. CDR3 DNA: TGTGCCAGCAGCGTTTACGGGGGGGCCTACGAGCAGTACTTC. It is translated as CASSVYGGAYEQYF.

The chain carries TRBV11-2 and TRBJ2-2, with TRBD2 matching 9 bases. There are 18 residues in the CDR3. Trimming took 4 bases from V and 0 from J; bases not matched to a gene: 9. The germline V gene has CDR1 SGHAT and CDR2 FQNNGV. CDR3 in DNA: TGTGCCAGCAGCTCCTTCACTCTAGCGGGGTCGAACACCGGGGAGCTGTTTTTT. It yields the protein CASSSFTLAGSNTGELFF.

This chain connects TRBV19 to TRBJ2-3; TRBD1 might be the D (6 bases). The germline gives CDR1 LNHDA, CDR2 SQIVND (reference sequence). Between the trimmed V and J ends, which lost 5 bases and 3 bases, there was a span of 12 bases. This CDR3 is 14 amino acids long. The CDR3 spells CASSHGQKTDTQYF. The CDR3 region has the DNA TGTGCCAGTAGTCACGGACAGAAGACAGATACGCAGTATTTT.

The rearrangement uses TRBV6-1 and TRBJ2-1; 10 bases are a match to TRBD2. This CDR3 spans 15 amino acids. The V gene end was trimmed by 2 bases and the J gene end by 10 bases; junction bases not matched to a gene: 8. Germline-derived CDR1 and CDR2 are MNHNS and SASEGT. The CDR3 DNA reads TGTGCCAGCAGTGAACGGAGCGGGGGGGCGTGGGAGCAGTTCTTC. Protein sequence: CASSERSGGAWEQFF.

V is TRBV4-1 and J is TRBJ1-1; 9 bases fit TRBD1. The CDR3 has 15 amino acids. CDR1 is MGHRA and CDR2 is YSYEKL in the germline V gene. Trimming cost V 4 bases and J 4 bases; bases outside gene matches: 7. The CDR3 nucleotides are TGCGCCAGCAGCCCGGGACAGGGTTGGAGCACTGAAGCTTTCTTT. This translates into CASSPGQGWSTEAFF.

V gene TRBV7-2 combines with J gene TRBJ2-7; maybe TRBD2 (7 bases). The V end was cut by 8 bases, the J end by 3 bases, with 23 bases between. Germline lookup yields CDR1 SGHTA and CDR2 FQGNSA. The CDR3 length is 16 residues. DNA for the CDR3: TGTGCCAGCCTTCCAGGGAGGGGAGGGGGTAACTACGAGCAGTACTTC. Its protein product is CASLPGRGGGNYEQYF.

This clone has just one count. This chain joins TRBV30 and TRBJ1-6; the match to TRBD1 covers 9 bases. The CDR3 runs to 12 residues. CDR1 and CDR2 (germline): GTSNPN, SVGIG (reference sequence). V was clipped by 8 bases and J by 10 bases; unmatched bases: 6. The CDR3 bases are TGTGCCCGATCGACAGGGGGATCACCCCTCCACTTT. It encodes CARSTGGSPLHF.